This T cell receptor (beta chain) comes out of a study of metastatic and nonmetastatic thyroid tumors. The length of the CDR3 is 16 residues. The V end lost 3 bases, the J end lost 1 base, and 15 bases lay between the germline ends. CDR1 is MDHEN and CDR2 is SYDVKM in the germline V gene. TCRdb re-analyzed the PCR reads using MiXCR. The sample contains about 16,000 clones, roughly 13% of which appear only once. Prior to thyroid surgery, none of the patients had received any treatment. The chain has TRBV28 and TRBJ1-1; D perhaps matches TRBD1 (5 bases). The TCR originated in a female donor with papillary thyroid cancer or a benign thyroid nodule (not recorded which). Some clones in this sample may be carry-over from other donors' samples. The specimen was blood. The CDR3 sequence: CASSFMQGRKNTEAFF. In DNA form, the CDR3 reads TGTGCCAGCAGTTTTATGCAGGGTCGAAAGAACACTGAAGCTTTCTTT.